Listed here are 30 T cell receptor beta chains from one sample, sequenced in a study of graft-versus-host responses after intestinal transplantation. Measured with immunoSEQ multiplex PCR; TCRdb has only the in-frame clones, and not every one. The sample holds about 51,000 clones; 85% to 95% are singletons and the top ten take 0.2% to 0.25%. Which antigens these TCRs recognize remains unknown. The sequencing here drew on unstimulated CD8+ T cells sorted from spleen or lymph node cells, taken before transplant. The receptors were sampled from a human donor who was the organ donor for an intestinal transplant.

The rearrangement uses TRBV30 and TRBJ1-6; 7 nucleotides match TRBD1. CDR3 length equals 14 residues. The V gene's germline CDR1 is GTSNPN and CDR2 SVGIG (reference sequence). V dropped 4 bases and J dropped 14; count of bases not matched to a gene: 14. The DNA for the CDR3 is TGTGCCTGGAAAAACGGACAGGTCTTAGAGGCCCTCCACTTT. This translates into CAWKNGQVLEALHF. The full variable domain, with the rest looked up from reference TRBV30 and TRBJ1-6, is SQTIHQWPATLVQPVGSPLSLECTVEGTSNPNLYWYRQAAGRGLQLLFYSVGIGQISSEVPQNLSASRPQDRQFILSSKKLLLSDSGFYLCAWKNGQVLEALHFGNGTRLTVT.

The chain carries TRBV7-9 and TRBJ2-7; 12 bases align to TRBD2. CDR3 length: 15 amino acids. The junction had 2 bases not matched to a gene; V was cut back by 1 base and J by 4 bases. Germline-derived CDR1 and CDR2 are SEHNR and FQNEAQ (reference sequence). The CDR3 region has the DNA TGTGCCAGCAGCTTAGAAACTAGCGGGGGGTACGAGCAGTACTTC. Translating gives CASSLETSGGYEQYF. The full variable domain, its missing parts supplied by reference TRBV7-9 and TRBJ2-7, is DTGVSQNPRHKITKRGQNVTFRCDPISEHNRLYWYRQTLGQGPEFLTYFQNEAQLEKSRLLSDRFSAERPKGSFSTLEIQRTEQGDSAMYLCASSLETSGGYEQYFGPGTRLTVT.

The genes are TRBV6-5 and TRBJ1-1; no clear D. Per the germline V gene, CDR1 is MNHEY and CDR2 is SVGAGI. The CDR3 consists of 13 residues. Trimming stripped 4 bases from V and 4 bases from J, with 10 bases between. CDR3 sequence: CASSFSPGTEAFF. The CDR3 bases are TGTGCCAGCAGTTTTTCGCCGGGCACTGAAGCTTTCTTT.

The chain joins TRBV10-3 to TRBJ2-1; 9 bases fit TRBD1. Germline assignment: CDR1 ENHRY and CDR2 SYGVKD. The CDR3 extends over 14 amino acids. The J segment lost 5 bases and the V segment lost 11 bases, leaving 10 bases of the junction unmatched. In DNA, the CDR3 is TGTGCCGTACAAAACAGGGGGCTCGACAATGAGCAGTTCTTC. Protein: CAVQNRGLDNEQFF.

The rearrangement joins TRBV4-2 to TRBJ2-7; TRBD1 aligns across 7 bases. This CDR3 is 15 amino acids long. The junction had 11 bases not matched to a gene; V was cut back by 4 bases and J by 5 bases. The germline gives CDR1 LGHNA, CDR2 YNFKEQ. The CDR3 sequence: CASSLAWDSRDEQYF. The CDR3 DNA reads as TGTGCCAGCAGCCTTGCCTGGGACAGCCGGGACGAGCAGTACTTC.

V is TRBV7-3 and J is TRBJ1-5; D ambiguous. The CDR3 is 14 amino acids. Trimming took 5 bases from V and 6 from J, leaving 14 bases between them. Germline assignment: CDR1 SGHTA and CDR2 FQGTGA. CDR3 DNA sequence: TGTGCCAGCAGCCACAAGCCGGTAAGTCAGCCCCAGCATTTT. The encoded protein is CASSHKPVSQPQHF.

The rearrangement joins TRBV30 to TRBJ2-7; weak D call: TRBD2 (6 bases). In germline, CDR1 is GTSNPN, CDR2 SVGIG (reference sequence). V lost 4 bases, J lost 6 bases, and 13 bases lay in between. The length of the CDR3 is 12 residues. The CDR3 DNA sequence: TGTGCCTGGACCCTAGTCGGGGGCGAGCAGTACTTC. Translated, it gives CAWTLVGGEQYF.

The rearrangement joins TRBV9 to TRBJ1-2; D not certain. Germline V gives CDR1 SGDLS, CDR2 YYNGEE. The V end lost 5 bases, the J end lost 6 bases, and 17 bases lay between the germline ends. The CDR3 is 14 amino acids. Here the CDR3 DNA reads TGTGCCAGCAGTGGGTTTGGGGTCGGGAATGGCTACACCTTC. Translation: CASSGFGVGNGYTF.

V usage is TRBV27 and J usage is TRBJ2-7; TRBD2 agrees at 8 bases. This CDR3 is 14 amino acids long. Trimming at V came to 8 bases and at J to 5 bases, leaving 11 bases not matched to a gene. Looked up from germline, CDR1 is MNHEY and CDR2 is SMNVEV (reference sequence). The CDR3 protein is CASASGGRKDEQYF. CDR3 nucleotide sequence: TGTGCCAGCGCGAGCGGGGGCAGAAAAGACGAGCAGTACTTC.

V is TRBV4-1 and J is TRBJ1-6; 7 bases align to TRBD1. The CDR3 is 15 amino acids. Looked up from germline, CDR1 is MGHRA and CDR2 is YSYEKL. J lost 6 bases, V lost 2 bases, and 4 bases had no gene match. The DNA of the CDR3 is TGCGCCAGCAGCCAAAACAGGGGTGGTAATTCACCCCTCCACTTT. Translating gives CASSQNRGGNSPLHF.

CDR3 sequence (DNA): TGTGCCAGCCGAGACCCCCGAGACAGTATCGATGGCTACACCTTC. Its translation: CASRDPRDSIDGYTF. This chain joins TRBV19 and TRBJ1-2; TRBD1 is a possible D gene (5 bases). Germline lookup yields CDR1 LNHDA and CDR2 SQIVND (reference sequence). V was trimmed by 9 bases and J by 6 bases, leaving 23 bases between them. CDR3 length: 15 amino acids. The full variable domain, completed using reference TRBV19 and TRBJ1-2, is DGGITQSPKYLFRKEGQNVTLSCEQNLNHDAMYWYRQDPGQGLRLIYYSQIVNDFQKGDIAEGYSVSREKKESFPLTVTSAQKNPTAFYLCASRDPRDSIDGYTFGSGTRLTVV.

This rearrangement joins TRBV9 to TRBJ2-2, with D unresolved. CDR1 is SGDLS, CDR2 YYNGEE, per germline. Trimming removed 0 bases at V and 7 bases at J, with 4 bases between. The CDR3 runs 12 residues. Written as DNA, the CDR3 is TGTGCCAGCAGCGTAGCTCACGGGGAGCTGTTTTTT. It translates to CASSVAHGELFF.

V usage is TRBV11-2 and J usage is TRBJ2-7; no definite D call. Looked up from germline, CDR1 is SGHAT and CDR2 is FQNNGV. The CDR3 length is 12 residues. V was pared by 6 bases and J by 0 bases, with 6 bases between. CDR3 region: CASSFRSYEQYF. The CDR3 coding sequence is TGTGCCAGCAGTTTTCGCTCCTACGAGCAGTACTTC.

The count of this clone is one. This sequence joins TRBV6-1 and TRBJ2-7; maybe TRBD1 (6 bases). Trimming took off 0 bases at V and 4 bases at J, with 7 bases between the two ends. Germline-derived CDR1 and CDR2 are MNHNS and SASEGT. This CDR3 has 13 residues. The CDR3 DNA sequence: TGTGCCAGCAGTGAAGCGGACAGTTACGAGCAGTACTTC. This sequence encodes CASSEADSYEQYF.

This chain joins TRBV9 and TRBJ2-2; TRBD1 matches at 7 bases. V was pared by 2 bases and J by 0 bases, with 7 bases of the junction left unmatched. CDR3 length equals 17 residues. Germline V CDR1 and CDR2: SGDLS, YYNGEE. The CDR3 spells CASSVASRGPNTGELFF. The CDR3 region has the DNA TGTGCCAGCAGCGTTGCTTCAAGGGGGCCGAACACCGGGGAGCTGTTTTTT.

The chain links TRBV9 to TRBJ1-5; D remains ambiguous. The germline V gene encodes CDR1 SGDLS and CDR2 YYNGEE. With 3 bases removed from V and 2 bases from J, the gap between germline ends came to 3 bases. This CDR3 comprises 12 residues. The CDR3 DNA sequence: TGTGCCAGCAGCGCAGGCAATCAGCCCCAGCATTTT. Protein sequence: CASSAGNQPQHF.

The chain uses TRBV4-1 and TRBJ2-7, with a possible D match to TRBD1 (5 bases). The V gene lost 3 bases and the J gene lost 5 bases, with 5 bases spanning the gap. This CDR3 region has 11 residues. CDR1 is MGHRA and CDR2 is YSYEKL in the germline V gene. The CDR3: CASSHRDEQYF. The CDR3 bases are TGCGCCAGCAGCCACAGGGACGAGCAGTACTTC.

The V gene is TRBV30, the J gene TRBJ1-2; 7 bases line up with TRBD1. CDR1 is GTSNPN, CDR2 SVGIG, per germline (reference sequence). This CDR3 comprises 13 residues. Trimming at V came to 0 bases and at J to 5 bases, leaving 3 bases not matched to a gene. For the CDR3, the DNA is TGTGCCTGGAGTGTCGGGACAGTATATGGCTACACCTTC. Translation gives CAWSVGTVYGYTF.

The chain couples TRBV11-2 to TRBJ2-2; 7 bases align to TRBD2. The germline V gene encodes CDR1 SGHAT and CDR2 FQNNGV. The V gene end was trimmed by 5 bases and the J gene end by 6 bases; junction bases not matched to a gene: 9. This CDR3 spans 15 amino acids. The CDR3 here is CASSVLTSSAGELFF. DNA for the CDR3: TGTGCCAGCAGCGTACTGACTAGCTCCGCCGGGGAGCTGTTTTTT.

The CDR3 bases are TGTGCCAGCAGCCCGATAAAATGCCGGGCGGCTGGCCCCAGAAAGCAGTACTTC. Protein sequence: CASSPIKCRAAGPRKQYF. The V and J genes are TRBV7-3 and TRBJ2-7; D ambiguous. The V gene lost 5 bases and the J gene lost 8 bases, with 31 bases spanning the gap. Germline lookup yields CDR1 SGHTA and CDR2 FQGTGA. CDR3 length: 18 residues. The full variable domain, its missing parts supplied by reference TRBV7-3 and TRBJ2-7, is GAGVSQTPSNKVTEKGKYVELRCDPISGHTALYWYRQSLGQGPEFLIYFQGTGAADDSGLPNDRFFAVRPEGSVSTLKIQRTERGDSAVYLCASSPIKCRAAGPRKQYFGPGTRLTVT.

The chain carries TRBV10-3 and TRBJ1-3; 7 nucleotides match TRBD1. Per the germline V gene, CDR1 is ENHRY and CDR2 is SYGVKD. CDR3 size: 13 residues. J gave up 4 bases and V 6 bases, and 3 bases lay outside the gene matches. The CDR3 sequence is CAISRDSGNTIYF. The CDR3 nucleotides are TGTGCCATCAGCAGGGACAGCGGAAACACCATATATTTT.

The J gene is TRBJ2-7, the V gene TRBV5-1, with a weak D call TRBD1 (6 bases). The length of the CDR3 is 15 residues. Germline lookup yields CDR1 SGHRS and CDR2 YFSETQ. Trimming cost V 2 bases and J 3 bases, with 15 bases left between them. In DNA form, the CDR3 reads TGCGCCAGCAGCTTATTCTTAGGACAGATCTACGAGCAGTACTTC. Residues: CASSLFLGQIYEQYF.

This chain uses TRBV27 with TRBJ1-6, with D maybe TRBD1 (6 bases). The CDR3 has 14 residues. The germline V gene encodes CDR1 MNHEY and CDR2 SMNVEV (reference sequence). Trimming removed 8 bases from V and 6 bases from J, with 14 bases in between. CDR3 in amino acids: CASSDQGTNSPLHF. CDR3 nucleotide sequence: TGTGCCAGCTCCGATCAGGGGACTAATTCACCCCTCCACTTT.

The chain employs TRBV30 and TRBJ2-3; a possible D gene is TRBD1 (6 bases). The CDR3 covers 13 residues. With 6 bases removed from V and 3 bases from J, the gap between germline ends came to 13 bases. Germline CDR1 GTSNPN, CDR2 SVGIG (reference sequence). The CDR3 region is CACQGKWTDTQYF. Here the CDR3 DNA reads TGTGCCTGCCAGGGGAAGTGGACAGATACGCAGTATTTT.

The CDR3 protein is CASSGYTGELFF. CDR3 coding DNA: TGTGCCAGCAGTGGGTACACCGGGGAGCTGTTTTTT. The rearrangement uses TRBV28 and TRBJ2-2; D not certain. The CDR3 has 12 residues. V lost 5 bases to trimming and J lost 3 bases, with 4 bases between them. Germline V CDR1 and CDR2: MDHEN, SYDVKM. The complete variable domain, with remaining parts taken from reference TRBV28 and TRBJ2-2, reads DVKVTQSSRYLVKRTGEKVFLECVQDMDHENMFWYRQDPGLGLRLIYFSYDVKMKEKGDIPEGYSVSREKKERFSLILESASTNQTSMYLCASSGYTGELFFGEGSRLTVL.

The rearrangement uses TRBV27 and TRBJ2-5; TRBD2 matches 7 bases. Germline-derived CDR1 and CDR2 are MNHEY and SMNVEV (reference sequence). Trimming took 5 bases from V and 2 from J; bases not matched to a gene: 8. The CDR3 is 15 amino acids. The DNA for the CDR3 is TGTGCCAGCAGTATATATTCCGGGGGGCAAGAGACCCAGTACTTC. Its protein product is CASSIYSGGQETQYF.

This chain uses TRBV2 with TRBJ2-3; weak D call: TRBD2 (5 bases). Looked up from germline, CDR1 is SNHLY and CDR2 is FYNNEI. This CDR3 contains 14 residues. The V end lost 9 bases, the J end lost 2 bases, and 15 bases lay between the germline ends. The CDR3 sequence: CASGLSAYTDTQYF. As DNA, the CDR3 is TGTGCCAGTGGACTTTCCGCTTACACAGATACGCAGTATTTT.

The CDR3 DNA sequence: TGCGCCAGCAGCAACGACGGGACAGGGATCACCTACGAGCAGTACTTC. Protein: CASSNDGTGITYEQYF. The chain has TRBV5-1 and TRBJ2-7, with TRBD1 identical over 9 bases. Germline V gene lookup returns CDR1 SGHRS and CDR2 YFSETQ. The ends lost 4 bases at V and 2 bases at J; junction bases unmatched: 10. CDR3 length: 16 residues.

V and J are TRBV19 and TRBJ2-7; the D gene is possibly TRBD1 (6 bases). The germline V gene has CDR1 LNHDA and CDR2 SQIVND (reference sequence). There are 14 residues in the CDR3. V lost 3 bases to trimming and J lost 6 bases, with 15 bases between them. The CDR3 sequence is CASSIDLGASEQYF. The CDR3 nucleotides are TGTGCCAGTAGTATCGATCTGGGGGCCTCCGAGCAGTACTTC. Supplemented by reference TRBV19 and TRBJ2-7, the full variable domain reads DGGITQSPKYLFRKEGQNVTLSCEQNLNHDAMYWYRQDPGQGLRLIYYSQIVNDFQKGDIAEGYSVSREKKESFPLTVTSAQKNPTAFYLCASSIDLGASEQYFGPGTRLTVT.

J is TRBJ2-7 and V is TRBV11-3; TRBD2 agrees at 15 bases. The CDR3 sequence is 17 residues long. Germline loops: CDR1 SGHNT, CDR2 YENEEA. Losses at the gene ends were 5 bases for V and 1 base for J; bases not matched to a gene: 6. CDR3 DNA: TGTGCCAGCAGCCCATGGACTAGCGGGGGGGATTCCTACGAGCAGTACTTC. Translating gives CASSPWTSGGDSYEQYF.